This T cell receptor (beta chain) was captured in a study of shared clonotypes between healthy human individuals. Study-wide results and caveats: Investigators collected only blood, and repertoires in tissues likely differ. Clonotype sharing among the donors was expected to vary with sequencing depth.

A CD45RA+ naive subset and a CD45RA-negative memory subset were split from CD4+ cells. Deletions cut 6 bases from V and 5 bases from J, with 10 bases between. The CDR3 is 12 amino acids. The germline CDR1 and CDR2 sequences are SNHLY and FYNNEI. Notes on this clone: Its antigen is still unknown.

Authors' analysis steps: Quality scores were absent from the junction-only immunoSEQ sequences, so filtering differed. Profiling relied on immunoSEQ multiplex PCR, and the TCRdb table lists in-frame clones only, not all of them. That table gives V, J and clone size, and the DNA gave D and trimming. The table lists nearly 750,000 clones, 55% to 75% of them singletons. The chain uses TRBV2 and TRBJ1-2, with D maybe TRBD1 (6 bases). The sequence derives from a woman younger than 45 in good health. The sample taken for sequencing was memory CD4+ T cells sorted from blood. Subset here: CD45RA-negative fraction. CDR3 DNA sequence: TGTGCCAGCAGGTGGACAGCTTATGGCTACACCTTC. This codes for CASRWTAYGYTF.